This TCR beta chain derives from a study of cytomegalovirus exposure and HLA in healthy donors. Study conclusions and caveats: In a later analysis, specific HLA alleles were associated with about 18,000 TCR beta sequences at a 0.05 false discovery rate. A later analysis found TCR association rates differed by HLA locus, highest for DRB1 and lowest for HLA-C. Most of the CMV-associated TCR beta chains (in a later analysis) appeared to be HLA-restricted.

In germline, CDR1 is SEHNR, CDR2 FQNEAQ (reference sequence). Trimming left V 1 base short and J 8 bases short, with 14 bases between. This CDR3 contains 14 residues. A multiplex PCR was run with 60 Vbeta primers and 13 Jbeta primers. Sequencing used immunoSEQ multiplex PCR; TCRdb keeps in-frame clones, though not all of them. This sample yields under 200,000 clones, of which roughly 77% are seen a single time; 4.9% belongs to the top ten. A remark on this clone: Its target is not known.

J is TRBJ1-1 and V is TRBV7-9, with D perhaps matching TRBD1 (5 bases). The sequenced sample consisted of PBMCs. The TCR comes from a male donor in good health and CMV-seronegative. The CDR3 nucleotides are TGTGCCAGCAGCTTAGTTTTAGGGGCAGGAGAAGCTTTCTTT. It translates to CASSLVLGAGEAFF.